These 23 T cell receptor beta chains were sequenced from one sample in a study of T cell responses to AZD1222 COVID-19 vaccine. Here immunoSEQ multiplex PCR was the method, and the copy in TCRdb shows in-frame clones only, minus some. The sample has 98,000 or so clones, roughly nine tenths seen once; the top ten hold less than 4%. The starting material was peripheral blood, obtained on day 0 of MenACWY control vaccination. These receptors were collected from an adult in good health.

V usage is TRBV28 and J usage is TRBJ1-3; D is ambiguous. Trimming shortened V by 7 bases and J by 0 bases, and 7 bases separated the two germline ends. Germline values: CDR1 MDHEN, CDR2 SYDVKM. CDR3 length equals 13 residues. This chain's CDR3 is CASNPNSGNTIYF. DNA for the CDR3: TGTGCCAGCAACCCCAACTCTGGAAACACCATATATTTT. The full variable domain, its missing parts supplied by reference TRBV28 and TRBJ1-3, is DVKVTQSSRYLVKRTGEKVFLECVQDMDHENMFWYRQDPGLGLRLIYFSYDVKMKEKGDIPEGYSVSREKKERFSLILESASTNQTSMYLCASNPNSGNTIYFGEGSWLTVV.

V is TRBV7-2 and J is TRBJ1-1, with 9 bases aligning to TRBD1. The CDR3 spans 13 residues. Germline values: CDR1 SGHTA, CDR2 FQGNSA. V lost 1 base, J lost 10 bases, and 4 bases stayed unmatched. CDR3 region: CASSLGQGDSAFF. For the CDR3, the DNA is TGTGCCAGCAGCTTAGGACAGGGGGATTCAGCTTTCTTT.

This sequence joins TRBV19 and TRBJ2-3; 10 bases are a match to TRBD2. Germline assignment: CDR1 LNHDA and CDR2 SQIVND (reference sequence). The CDR3 spans 17 residues. J was trimmed by 0 bases and V by 2 bases; bases with no gene match: 5. Here the CDR3 DNA reads TGTGCCAGTAGTATATGGCTAGCGGGGGCTAGCACAGATACGCAGTATTTT. Translating gives CASSIWLAGASTDTQYF.

To note about this clone: A read error may produce the germline difference seen at one junction end. The chain combines TRBV7-7 with TRBJ2-1; 8 bases align to TRBD2. The germline V gene has CDR1 SSHAT and CDR2 FNYEAQ (reference sequence). The length of the CDR3 is 16 residues. CDR3 sequence (DNA): TGTGCTAGCAGCCCTGTCCGCACTAGCGGCTACAATGAGCAGTTCTTC. It specifies CASSPVRTSGYNEQFF.

The genes are TRBV2 and TRBJ2-7, with TRBD1 matching 9 bases. CDR3 length: 15 amino acids. V trimming: 4 bases; J trimming: 3 bases; junction bases outside the gene matches: 7. Germline assignment: CDR1 SNHLY and CDR2 FYNNEI. CDR3 sequence (DNA): TGTGCCAGCAGTGCCCGGACAGGGGTTGACTACGAGCAGTACTTC. Translation gives CASSARTGVDYEQYF.

This chain links TRBV5-5 with TRBJ1-1, with D uncertain. Germline CDR1 SGHKS, CDR2 YYEKEE (reference sequence). V dropped 0 bases and J dropped 5 bases, with 11 bases sitting between them. The CDR3 runs to 14 residues. The CDR3 sequence is CASSLVDGETEAFF. CDR3 in DNA: TGTGCCAGCAGCTTGGTGGACGGGGAGACTGAAGCTTTCTTT.

V and J are TRBV28 and TRBJ1-1; no clear D gene. Trimming stripped 5 bases from V and 0 bases from J, with 10 bases between. The CDR3 runs 14 residues. The V gene's germline CDR1 is MDHEN and CDR2 SYDVKM. CDR3 sequence (DNA): TGTGCCAGCAGTCTCTACAGATTGAACACTGAAGCTTTCTTT. Its translation is CASSLYRLNTEAFF.

V is TRBV19 and J is TRBJ1-2; TRBD1 might be the D (5 bases). CDR1 is LNHDA and CDR2 is SQIVND in the germline V gene (reference sequence). The CDR3 runs to 15 residues. V lost 7 bases and J lost 5, with 20 bases in between. The CDR3 region has the DNA TGTGCCAGTAACCTGGTTGAAGCTGGGGGATATGGCTACACCTTC. It translates to CASNLVEAGGYGYTF.

The V gene is TRBV30, the J gene TRBJ2-3; D ambiguous. The CDR3 runs to 15 residues. V gave up 0 bases and J gave up 0 bases, with 10 bases separating them. Germline CDR1 is GTSNPN and CDR2 is SVGIG (reference sequence). The CDR3, as DNA: TGTGCCTGGAGTGTAGGGCGAACTAGCACAGATACGCAGTATTTT. This gives the protein CAWSVGRTSTDTQYF.

The rearrangement joins TRBV19 to TRBJ2-7; 7 bases align to TRBD1. The CDR3 sequence is 16 residues long. CDR1 LNHDA and CDR2 SQIVND come from the germline V gene (reference sequence). V was pared by 4 bases and J by 2 bases, with 11 bases of the junction left unmatched. The CDR3 protein is CASSTRTGTRAYEQYF. Here the CDR3 DNA reads TGTGCCAGTAGTACCCGGACAGGAACGAGGGCCTACGAGCAGTACTTC. Full variable domain (outside the CDR3, taken from reference TRBV19 and TRBJ2-7): DGGITQSPKYLFRKEGQNVTLSCEQNLNHDAMYWYRQDPGQGLRLIYYSQIVNDFQKGDIAEGYSVSREKKESFPLTVTSAQKNPTAFYLCASSTRTGTRAYEQYFGPGTRLTVT.

The chain combines TRBV11-1 with TRBJ2-1; the D call may be TRBD1 or TRBD2 (5 bases each). The germline V gene has CDR1 SGHAT and CDR2 FQDESV (reference sequence). V was cut by 2 bases and J by 8 bases, with 13 bases left in between. The CDR3 contains 14 residues. The CDR3 coding sequence is TGTGCCAGCAGCTTACGAGAGGGGTTCGATGAGCAGTTCTTC. It translates to CASSLREGFDEQFF.

This rearrangement joins TRBV30 to TRBJ1-2, with TRBD1 matching over 7 bases. CDR3 length: 13 residues. Per the germline V gene, CDR1 is GTSNPN and CDR2 is SVGIG (reference sequence). The junction had 2 bases not matched to a gene; V was cut back by 0 bases and J by 4 bases. DNA of the CDR3: TGTGCCTGGAGTGTAGGGGGCATCTATGGCTACACCTTC. Protein sequence: CAWSVGGIYGYTF.

Here the CDR3 reads CASSQDSHLNTEAFF. CDR3 DNA: TGTGCCAGCAGCCAAGATTCACATTTGAACACTGAAGCTTTCTTT. The chain carries TRBV3-1 (or the pseudogene TRBV3-2) and TRBJ1-1, with unresolved D. V shed 0 bases and J shed 0 bases, with 8 bases lying between them. CDR1 is LGHDT and CDR2 is YNNKEL in the germline V gene (reference sequence). CDR3 length equals 15 residues.

A single count supports this clone. The chain links TRBV4-1 to TRBJ2-1; 7 bases align to TRBD2. The germline gives CDR1 MGHRA, CDR2 YSYEKL. V lost 3 bases, J lost 5 bases, and 13 bases stayed unmatched. CDR3 length equals 17 residues. The CDR3 coding sequence is TGCGCCAGCAGCCATTCGGCCGGGACTAACCGCAACAATGAGCAGTTCTTC. This encodes CASSHSAGTNRNNEQFF.

This clone was seen just once. The chain has TRBV2 and TRBJ1-5; D possibly corresponds to TRBD1 (5 bases). The germline V and J ends were trimmed by 4 bases and 7 bases, with 14 bases remaining between them. Germline V gene lookup returns CDR1 SNHLY and CDR2 FYNNEI. The CDR3 has 14 residues. Written as DNA, the CDR3 is TGTGCCAGCAGTGGAAGGGGCTCGGGCCAGCCCCAGCATTTT. Translated: CASSGRGSGQPQHF. Using reference TRBV2 and TRBJ1-5 for the parts outside the CDR3, the full variable domain is EPEVTQTPSHQVTQMGQEVILRCVPISNHLYFYWYRQILGQKVEFLVSFYNNEISEKSEIFDDQFSVERPDGSNFTLKIRSTKLEDSAMYFCASSGRGSGQPQHFGDGTRLSIL.

The V and J genes are TRBV29-1 and TRBJ1-1; 9 bases map to TRBD1. The CDR3 covers 13 residues. V was clipped by 7 bases and J by 3 bases; unmatched bases: 6. Germline lookup yields CDR1 SQVTM and CDR2 ANQGSEA. CDR3 nucleotide sequence: TGCAGCGCCGGACAGGGGTTGGACACTGAAGCTTTCTTT. This encodes CSAGQGLDTEAFF.

The chain uses TRBV5-1 and TRBJ2-7, with TRBD1 identical over 9 bases. CDR1 and CDR2 from the germline V gene are SGHRS and YFSETQ. V was clipped by 0 bases and J by 0 bases; unmatched bases: 7. This CDR3 spans 17 amino acids. As DNA, the CDR3 is TGCGCCAGCAGCTTGGGGTTTGGGACAGGGAGCTCCTACGAGCAGTACTTC. It is translated as CASSLGFGTGSSYEQYF.

The rearrangement uses TRBV12-3 or TRBV12-4 and TRBJ2-7; D might be TRBD1 (6 bases). Trimming took off 4 bases at V and 4 bases at J, with 11 bases between the two ends. The CDR3 is 13 amino acids. The CDR3 DNA reads TGTGCCAGCAGTTCGCCTACAGGGTACGAGCAGTACTTC. The encoded protein is CASSSPTGYEQYF.

The V gene is TRBV4-1, the J gene TRBJ2-7, with 9 positions matching TRBD1. Trimming took 1 base from V and 4 from J; bases not matched to a gene: 5. Germline V lookup: CDR1 MGHRA, CDR2 YSYEKL. The CDR3 extends over 15 amino acids. Here the CDR3 reads CASSQVGQGTYEQYF. The CDR3 coding sequence is TGCGCCAGCAGCCAAGTAGGACAGGGGACGTACGAGCAGTACTTC.

The chain employs TRBV19 and TRBJ2-3; D possibly corresponds to TRBD1 (6 bases). The CDR3 contains 13 residues. The germline CDR1 and CDR2 sequences are LNHDA and SQIVND (reference sequence). Trimming took off 7 bases at V and 2 bases at J, with 10 bases between the two ends. The CDR3 loop is CASKRGNTDTQYF. CDR3 sequence (DNA): TGTGCCAGTAAGAGGGGGAACACAGATACGCAGTATTTT.

A remark on this clone: The conserved final phenylalanine or tryptophan is absent from the CDR3, which likely points to a read error. This chain joins TRBV4-2 and TRBJ2-7; perhaps TRBD2 as D (7 bases). This CDR3 spans 15 amino acids. CDR1 LGHNA and CDR2 YNFKEQ come from the germline V gene. The V and J ends lost 1 base and 6 bases respectively, with 16 bases between them. Here the CDR3 DNA reads TGTGCCAGCAGCCAAGGTGGGGGGGGCCTAGGCGAGCAGTACCTC. Its protein product is CASSQGGGGLGEQYL.

The V and J genes are TRBV28 and TRBJ1-3; D remains ambiguous. Germline V CDR1 and CDR2: MDHEN, SYDVKM. V dropped 5 bases and J dropped 0 bases, with 11 bases sitting between them. The CDR3 has 15 amino acids. CDR3 in DNA: TGTGCCAGCAGTGGGCCGGGTTACTCTGGAAACACCATATATTTT. Amino acids: CASSGPGYSGNTIYF.

The chain employs TRBV6-5 and TRBJ2-7; D gene ambiguous. V was trimmed by 9 bases and J by 0 bases, leaving 12 bases between them. CDR1 MNHEY and CDR2 SVGAGI come from the germline V gene. CDR3 size: 13 residues. CDR3 residues: CASRTPSSYEQYF. CDR3 bases: TGTGCCAGTCGGACCCCGAGCTCCTACGAGCAGTACTTC.